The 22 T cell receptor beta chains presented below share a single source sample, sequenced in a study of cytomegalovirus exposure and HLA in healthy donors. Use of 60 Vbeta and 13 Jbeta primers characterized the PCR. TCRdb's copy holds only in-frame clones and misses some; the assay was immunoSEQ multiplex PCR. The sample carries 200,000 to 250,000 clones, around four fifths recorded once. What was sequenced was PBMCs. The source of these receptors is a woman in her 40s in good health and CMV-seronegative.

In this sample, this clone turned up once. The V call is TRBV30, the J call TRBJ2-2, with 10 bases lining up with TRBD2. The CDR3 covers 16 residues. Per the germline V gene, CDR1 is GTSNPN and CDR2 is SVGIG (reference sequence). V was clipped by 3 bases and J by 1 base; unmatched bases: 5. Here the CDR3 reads CAWRPWTSGNTGELFF. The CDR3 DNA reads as TGTGCCTGGAGGCCCTGGACTAGCGGGAACACCGGGGAGCTGTTTTTT.

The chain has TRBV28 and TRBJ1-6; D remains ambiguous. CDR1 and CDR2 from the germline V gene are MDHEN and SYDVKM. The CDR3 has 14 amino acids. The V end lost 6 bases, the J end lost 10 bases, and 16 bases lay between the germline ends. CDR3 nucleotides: TGTGCCAGCAGACCAGGAACAGCGGGGTCACCCCTCCACTTT. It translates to CASRPGTAGSPLHF.

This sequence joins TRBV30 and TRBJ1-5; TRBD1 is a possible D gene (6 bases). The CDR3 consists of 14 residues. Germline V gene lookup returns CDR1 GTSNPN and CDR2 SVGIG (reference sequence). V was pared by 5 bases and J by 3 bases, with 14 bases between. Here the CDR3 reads CAWGPTGNNQPQHF. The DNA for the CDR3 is TGTGCCTGGGGACCCACAGGGAACAATCAGCCCCAGCATTTT.

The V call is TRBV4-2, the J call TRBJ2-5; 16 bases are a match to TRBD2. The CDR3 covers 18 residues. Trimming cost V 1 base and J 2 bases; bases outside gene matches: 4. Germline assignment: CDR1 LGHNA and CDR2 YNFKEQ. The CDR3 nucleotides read TGTGCCAGCAGCCAAGGGGGACTAGCGGGGGGGAATCAAGAGACCCAGTACTTC. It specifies CASSQGGLAGGNQETQYF.

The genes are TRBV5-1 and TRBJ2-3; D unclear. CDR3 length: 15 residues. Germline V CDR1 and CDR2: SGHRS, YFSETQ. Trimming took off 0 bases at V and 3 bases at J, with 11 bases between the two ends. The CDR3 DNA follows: TGCGCCAGCAGCTTGGTTCCGCGCAAAACAGATACGCAGTATTTT. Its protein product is CASSLVPRKTDTQYF.

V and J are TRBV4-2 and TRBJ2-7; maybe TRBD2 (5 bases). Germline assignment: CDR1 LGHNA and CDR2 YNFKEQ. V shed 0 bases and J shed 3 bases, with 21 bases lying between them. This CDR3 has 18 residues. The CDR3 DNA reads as TGTGCCAGCAGCCAAGAAGAGGGTAGCAGCAGCGCTAACTACGAGCAGTACTTC. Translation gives CASSQEEGSSSANYEQYF.

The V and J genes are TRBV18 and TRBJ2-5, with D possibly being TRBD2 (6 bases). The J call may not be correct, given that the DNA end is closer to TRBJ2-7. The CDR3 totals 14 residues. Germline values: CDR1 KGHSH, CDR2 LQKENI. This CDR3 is CASSTGGSSYEQYF. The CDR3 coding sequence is TGTGCCAGCTCCACCGGGGGTTCTTCCTACGAGCAGTACTTC.

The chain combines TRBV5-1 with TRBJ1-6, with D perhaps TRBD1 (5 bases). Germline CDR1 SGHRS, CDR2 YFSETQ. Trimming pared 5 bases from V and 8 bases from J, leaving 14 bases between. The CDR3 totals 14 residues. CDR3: CASRLRDRDSPLHF. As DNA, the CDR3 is TGCGCCAGCAGACTCAGGGATCGGGATTCACCCCTCCACTTT.

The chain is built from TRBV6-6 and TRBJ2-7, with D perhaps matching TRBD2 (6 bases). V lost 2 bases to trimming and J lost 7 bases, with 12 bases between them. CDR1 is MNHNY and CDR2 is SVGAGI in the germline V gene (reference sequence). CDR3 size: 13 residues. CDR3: CASSYSPGEEQYF. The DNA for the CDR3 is TGTGCCAGCAGTTACAGCCCGGGAGAGGAGCAGTACTTC.

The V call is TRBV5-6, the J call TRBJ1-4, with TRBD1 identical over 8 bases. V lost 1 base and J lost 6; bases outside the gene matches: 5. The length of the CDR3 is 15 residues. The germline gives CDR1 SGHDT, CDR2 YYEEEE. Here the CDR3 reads CASSLTGGIYEKLFF. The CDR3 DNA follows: TGTGCCAGCAGCTTGACAGGGGGTATTTATGAAAAACTGTTTTTT. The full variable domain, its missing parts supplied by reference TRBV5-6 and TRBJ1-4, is DAGVTQSPTHLIKTRGQQVTLRCSPKSGHDTVSWYQQALGQGPQFIFQYYEEEERQRGNFPDRFSGHQFPNYSSELNVNALLLGDSALYLCASSLTGGIYEKLFFGSGTQLSVL.

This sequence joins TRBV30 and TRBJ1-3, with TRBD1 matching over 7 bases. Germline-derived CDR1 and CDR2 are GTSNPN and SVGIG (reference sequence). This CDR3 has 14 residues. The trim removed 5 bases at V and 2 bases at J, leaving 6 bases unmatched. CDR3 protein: CAWDGTATGNTIYF. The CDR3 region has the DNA TGTGCCTGGGACGGGACAGCCACTGGAAACACCATATATTTT. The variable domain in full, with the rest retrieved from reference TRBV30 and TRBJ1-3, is SQTIHQWPATLVQPVGSPLSLECTVEGTSNPNLYWYRQAAGRGLQLLFYSVGIGQISSEVPQNLSASRPQDRQFILSSKKLLLSDSGFYLCAWDGTATGNTIYFGEGSWLTVV.

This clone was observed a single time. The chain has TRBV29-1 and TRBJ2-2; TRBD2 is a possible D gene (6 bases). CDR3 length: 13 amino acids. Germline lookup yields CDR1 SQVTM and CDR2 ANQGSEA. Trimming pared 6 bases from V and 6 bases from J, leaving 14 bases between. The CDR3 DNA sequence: TGCAGCGTGGGGGTCTCGGGGGCCGGGGAGCTGTTTTTT. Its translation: CSVGVSGAGELFF.

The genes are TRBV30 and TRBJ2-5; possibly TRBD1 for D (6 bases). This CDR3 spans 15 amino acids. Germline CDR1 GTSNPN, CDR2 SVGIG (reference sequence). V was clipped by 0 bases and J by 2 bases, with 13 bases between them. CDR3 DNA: TGTGCCTGGAGTGTGGGACAAACCTTACAAGAGACCCAGTACTTC. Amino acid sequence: CAWSVGQTLQETQYF.

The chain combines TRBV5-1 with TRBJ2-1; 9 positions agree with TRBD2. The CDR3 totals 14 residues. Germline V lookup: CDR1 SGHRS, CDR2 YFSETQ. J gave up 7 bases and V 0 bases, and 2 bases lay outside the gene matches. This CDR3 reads CASSLEAGGNEQFF. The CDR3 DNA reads TGCGCCAGCAGCTTGGAGGCGGGGGGGAATGAGCAGTTCTTC.

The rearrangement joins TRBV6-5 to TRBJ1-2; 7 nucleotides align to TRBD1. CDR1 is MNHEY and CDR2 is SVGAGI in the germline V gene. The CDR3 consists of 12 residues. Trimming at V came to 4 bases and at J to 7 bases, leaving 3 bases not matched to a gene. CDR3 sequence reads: CASSSGGGGYTF. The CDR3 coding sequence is TGTGCCAGCAGTTCAGGGGGTGGTGGCTACACCTTC.

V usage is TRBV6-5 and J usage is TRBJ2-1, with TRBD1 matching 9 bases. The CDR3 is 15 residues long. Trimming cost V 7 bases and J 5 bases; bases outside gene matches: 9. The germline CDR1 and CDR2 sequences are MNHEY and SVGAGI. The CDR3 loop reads CASISGTGSDNEQFF. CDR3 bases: TGTGCCAGCATTTCCGGGACAGGGTCCGACAATGAGCAGTTCTTC.

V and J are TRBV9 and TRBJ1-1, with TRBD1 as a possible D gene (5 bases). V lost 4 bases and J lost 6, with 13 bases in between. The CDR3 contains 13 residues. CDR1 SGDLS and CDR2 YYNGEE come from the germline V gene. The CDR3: CASSPRGAAEAFF. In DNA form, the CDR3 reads TGTGCCAGCAGCCCTCGCGGGGCAGCTGAAGCTTTCTTT.

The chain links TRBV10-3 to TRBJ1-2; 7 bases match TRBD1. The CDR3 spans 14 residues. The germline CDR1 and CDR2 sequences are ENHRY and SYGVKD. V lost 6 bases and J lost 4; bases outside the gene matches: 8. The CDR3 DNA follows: TGTGCCATCAGGCCTCTCGGGACAGCCTATGGCTACACCTTC. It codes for CAIRPLGTAYGYTF.

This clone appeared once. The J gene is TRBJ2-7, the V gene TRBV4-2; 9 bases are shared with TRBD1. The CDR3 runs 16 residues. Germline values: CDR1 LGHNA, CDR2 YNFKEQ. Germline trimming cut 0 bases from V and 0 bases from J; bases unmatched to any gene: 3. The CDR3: CASSQDQGQGSYEQYF. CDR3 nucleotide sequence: TGTGCCAGCAGCCAAGATCAGGGACAGGGCTCCTACGAGCAGTACTTC.

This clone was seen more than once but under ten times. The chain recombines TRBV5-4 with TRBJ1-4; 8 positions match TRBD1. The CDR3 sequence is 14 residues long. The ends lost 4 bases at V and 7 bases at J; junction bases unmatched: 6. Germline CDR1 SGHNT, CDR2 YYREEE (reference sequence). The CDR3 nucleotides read TGTGCCAGCAGCACAGGGGGTGGGAGTGAAAAACTGTTTTTT. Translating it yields CASSTGGGSEKLFF.

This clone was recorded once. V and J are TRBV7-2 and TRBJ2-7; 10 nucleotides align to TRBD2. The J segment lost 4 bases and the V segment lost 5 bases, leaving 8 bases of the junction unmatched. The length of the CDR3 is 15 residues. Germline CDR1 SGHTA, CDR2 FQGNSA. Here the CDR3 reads CASSPQLAGRYEQYF. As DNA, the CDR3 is TGTGCCAGCAGCCCGCAACTAGCGGGGCGATACGAGCAGTACTTC.

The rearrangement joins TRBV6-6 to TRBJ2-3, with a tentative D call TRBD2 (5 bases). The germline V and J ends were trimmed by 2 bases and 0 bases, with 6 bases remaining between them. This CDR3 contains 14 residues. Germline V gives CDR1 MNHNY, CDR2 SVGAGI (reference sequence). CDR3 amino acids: CASSYTGSTDTQYF. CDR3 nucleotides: TGTGCCAGCAGTTACACGGGGAGCACAGATACGCAGTATTTT.